The rows below give T cell receptor beta chains drawn from one sample of a study of blood T cell repertoires in COVID-19. Only in-frame clones appear in the TCRdb table, and some are missing; sequencing was by immunoSEQ multiplex PCR. The sample carries 95,000 to 100,000 clones, 75% to 90% recorded once. Input material: peripheral blood. Receptor source: a man older than 75 with acute or convalescent COVID-19. The CDR3 runs from the conserved cysteine through the conserved F or W. The D gene is left open where the match is weak. The size of a clone is reported for some rows only, either as once, few or many, or as a class for expanded clones.

cdr3_length	clone_size	v_call	j_call	d_call	cdr3_nt	cdr3_aa
11	-	TRBV5-6	TRBJ2-7	TRBD1	TGTGCCAGCAAGGGACAGGTGGAGGAGTACTTC	CASKGQVEEYF
14	-	TRBV2	TRBJ2-7	TRBD1	TGTGCCAGCAGGGACCCAGGGGGAATGAGAGAGCAGTACTTC	CASRDPGGMREQYF
14	-	TRBV7-2	TRBJ1-2	-	TGTGCCAGCAGCTTGACCCACAGGGCGGCTGGCTACACCTTC	CASSLTHRAAGYTF
15	-	TRBV3-1/TRBV3-2	TRBJ1-4	-	TGTGCCAGCAGCCAAAGGAGGGGAAAGGATGAAAAACTGTTTTTT	CASSQRRGKDEKLFF
16	-	TRBV6-5	TRBJ2-7	-	TGTGCCAGCAGTTATGGATATCAGGGTTCGTTCTACGAGCAGTACTTC	CASSYGYQGSFYEQYF
13	-	TRBV28	TRBJ1-2	-	TGTGCCAGTAGGACAGTTTCTGGGGGTGGCTACACCTTC	CASRTVSGGGYTF
14	once	TRBV28	TRBJ1-1	TRBD1	TGTGCCAGCAGTGCTGGGACAGCGAACACTGAAGCTTTCTTT	CASSAGTANTEAFF
17	-	TRBV5-6	TRBJ2-7	-	TGTGCCAGCAGCGTGGGGTGGTCGGGGAGAACCCTTCGCGAGCAGTACTTC	CASSVGWSGRTLREQYF
11	-	TRBV6-2/TRBV6-3	TRBJ1-2	-	TGTGCCAGCAGTGCCTGGACAAACTACACCTTC	CASSAWTNYTF
15	-	TRBV7-7	TRBJ2-2	-	TGTGCTAGCAGTCCGGGGCCCCGCGGGGCCGGGGAGCTGTTTTTT	CASSPGPRGAGELFF
13	-	TRBV6-5	TRBJ1-5	-	TGTGCCAGCAGGGTAGATTCCAATCAGCCCCAGCATTTT	CASRVDSNQPQHF
16	-	TRBV28	TRBJ1-5	-	TGTGCCAGCAGTTTACAGGGTTATGCTTTAAATCAGCTCCAGCATTTT	CASSLQGYALNQLQHF
15	-	TRBV5-1	TRBJ2-2	-	TGCGCCAGCAGCTTGGACACCCGCGGTACCGGGGAGCTGTTTTTT	CASSLDTRGTGELFF
17	-	TRBV5-4	TRBJ1-2	TRBD1	TGTGCCAGCAGTTCTGACAGGGGAAGAGGGACTAACTATGGCTACACCTTC	CASSSDRGRGTNYGYTF
14	-	TRBV18	TRBJ2-2	-	TGTGCCAGCTCTCCTAAATCCGGGAACGGGGAGCTGTTTTTT	CASSPKSGNGELFF
14	once	TRBV5-4	TRBJ1-2	-	TGTGCCAGCAGCTTGGCTCAGGGGAGCTATGGCTACACCTTC	CASSLAQGSYGYTF
15	-	TRBV6-5	TRBJ1-5	-	TGTGCCATAGAAATAACGGTCTGGAGCAATCAGCCCCAGCATTTT	CAIEITVWSNQPQHF
15	once	TRBV27	TRBJ2-3	-	TGTGCCAGCAGTTTAGGGCGATCTAGCACAGATACGCAGTATTTT	CASSLGRSSTDTQYF
14	-	TRBV7-2	TRBJ2-5	TRBD1	TGTGCCAGCAGCCGGACAGGGGTCCAGGAGACCCAGTACTTC	CASSRTGVQETQYF
16	-	TRBV19	TRBJ2-1	-	TGTGCCAGTAGTATACTCAGGACAGCGATCTACAATGAGCAGTTCTTC	CASSILRTAIYNEQFF
14	-	TRBV28	TRBJ2-5	TRBD2	TGTGCCAGCAGGACTAGCGGGAACCAAGAGACCCAGTACTTC	CASRTSGNQETQYF
13	-	TRBV29-1	TRBJ2-7	TRBD2	TGCAGCGTTGGGACTAGCGGGAGCTACGAGCAGTACTTC	CSVGTSGSYEQYF
15	-	TRBV7-2	TRBJ2-2	-	TGTGCCAGCAGCTTATATACGGGAGCAAACGGGGAGCTGTTTTTT	CASSLYTGANGELFF
15	-	TRBV25-1	TRBJ2-3	-	TGTGCCAGCAGTGATTTAAGGAGTAGCACAGATACGCAGTATTTT	CASSDLRSSTDTQYF
15	-	TRBV12-5	TRBJ2-1	TRBD2	TGTGCTAGTGGTCTGGGACTAGCGGGAGACAATGAGCAGTTCTTC	CASGLGLAGDNEQFF
17	many	TRBV5-1	TRBJ2-2	TRBD1	TGCGCCAGCAGCTTGGGAGCAGGGGGCCCAGACACCGGGGAGCTGTTTTTT	CASSLGAGGPDTGELFF
15	-	TRBV7-3	TRBJ2-1	TRBD1	TGTGCCAGCAGCGTCTACAGGGGTTACAACAATGAGCAGTTCTTC	CASSVYRGYNNEQFF
14	-	TRBV5-1	TRBJ2-7	TRBD1	TGCGCCAGCAGCTATGGGACAGGGGAACACGAGCAGTACTTC	CASSYGTGEHEQYF
18	-	TRBV7-6	TRBJ2-1	-	TGTGCCAGCAGCTTAAAGTCTAGGAGTCCCCGCTCCTACAATGAGCAGTTCTTC	CASSLKSRSPRSYNEQFF
14	-	TRBV6-5	TRBJ1-1	TRBD1	TGTGCCAGCAGGGCAAACACAGGGGGGGGTGAAGCTTTCTTT	CASRANTGGGEAFF
15	-	TRBV11-1	TRBJ2-7	TRBD2	TGTGCCAGCAGCCCAGGGAGGGACGAGCGGCACGAGCAGTACTTC	CASSPGRDERHEQYF
20	few	TRBV28	TRBJ2-1	TRBD2	TGTGCCAGCAGTCCAACCACTGGACTAGCGGGAGTGAAGTCCTACAATGAGCAGTTCTTC	CASSPTTGLAGVKSYNEQFF
18	-	TRBV3-1/TRBV3-2	TRBJ2-3	TRBD2	TGTGCCAGCAGCCAAGATCGGGCAGCTAGCGGGAGTGCAGATACGCAGTATTTT	CASSQDRAASGSADTQYF
13	-	TRBV19	TRBJ1-1	-	TGTGCCAGTAGTCCGAATCCCCGGACTGAAGCTTTCTTT	CASSPNPRTEAFF
14	once	TRBV5-4	TRBJ2-2	TRBD1	TGTGCCAGCAGCTCGGGACAGAGGCCGGGGGAGCTGTTTTTT	CASSSGQRPGELFF
15	-	TRBV5-4	TRBJ2-3	-	TGTGCCAGCAGCTACCCGGGGGTAGGCACAGATACGCAGTATTTT	CASSYPGVGTDTQYF
17	once	TRBV7-2	TRBJ1-2	-	TGTGCCAGCAGCTTAATTGCAGGGAGGCCCACCCAGGAGGGCTACACCTTC	CASSLIAGRPTQEGYTF
14	-	TRBV27	TRBJ1-1	TRBD1	TGTGCCAGCAGCCGGACAGGGTTCGGCACTGAAGCTTTCTTT	CASSRTGFGTEAFF
17	-	TRBV29-1	TRBJ2-7	TRBD1	TGCAGCGTTGAAGGGACAGGGGATGCCCTAAGCTCCTACGAGCAGTACTTC	CSVEGTGDALSSYEQYF
15	-	TRBV6-5	TRBJ2-7	TRBD2	TGTGCCAGCAGACCGGGACTAGCGGTCGACTACGAGCAGTACTTC	CASRPGLAVDYEQYF
16	-	TRBV19	TRBJ2-1	TRBD1	TGTGCCAGTAGTACCGACAGGGGAATCTCGGACAATGAGCAGTTCTTC	CASSTDRGISDNEQFF
19	-	TRBV28	TRBJ1-6	-	TGTGCCAGCAGTTTATCCTACCTGGGGAGGACACGGCATAATTCACCCCTCCACTTT	CASSLSYLGRTRHNSPLHF
13	-	TRBV7-7	TRBJ2-3	-	TGTGCTAGCAGCTTAGAACGACTAGGAACGCAGTATTTT	CASSLERLGTQYF
17	once	TRBV5-1	TRBJ2-2	TRBD2	TGCGCCAGCCGCCCGGGACTAGCGGTTTTATGGACCGGGGAGCTGTTTTTT	CASRPGLAVLWTGELFF
15	-	TRBV7-2	TRBJ1-4	-	TGTGCCAGCAGCTACCAGGTGGAAATTGGGGAAAAACTGTTTTTT	CASSYQVEIGEKLFF
15	-	TRBV25-1	TRBJ2-5	TRBD1	TGTGCCAGCAGTGATCCACAGGGGGCGGGAGAGACCCAGTACTTC	CASSDPQGAGETQYF
13	-	TRBV5-1	TRBJ2-5	TRBD2	TGCGCCAGCACCCCGGGGGGTCAAGAGACCCAGTACTTC	CASTPGGQETQYF
15	-	TRBV6-5	TRBJ1-3	TRBD1	TGTGCCAGCAGTCCCCTCGGACAGGGGGGAAACACCATATATTTT	CASSPLGQGGNTIYF
15	-	TRBV28	TRBJ2-7	TRBD2	TGTGCCAGCAGTTTATTAACTAGCGGGGGCTACGAGCAGTACTTC	CASSLLTSGGYEQYF
13	-	TRBV12-3/TRBV12-4	TRBJ1-2	-	TGTGCCAGCAGTTTGGACAGTAACTATGGCTACACCTTC	CASSLDSNYGYTF
18	once	TRBV4-3	TRBJ2-3	TRBD2	TGCGCCAGCAGCCAAGGGTTGGGACTAGCGGGAAGCACAGATACGCAGTATTTT	CASSQGLGLAGSTDTQYF
14	-	TRBV19	TRBJ2-3	TRBD1	TGTGCCACCCGGGACAGAATTAGCACAGATACGCAGTATTTT	CATRDRISTDTQYF
13	-	TRBV6-5	TRBJ2-7	TRBD1	TGTGCCAGCAGTCCACGGACAGGGAACGAGCAGTACTTC	CASSPRTGNEQYF
15	-	TRBV20-1	TRBJ1-1	-	TGCAGTGCTAGTGGTCAATCAGGTTTGAACACTGAAGCTTTCTTT	CSASGQSGLNTEAFF
12	-	TRBV28	TRBJ2-7	-	TGTGCCAGCAGGGGCAGGGCCTACGAGCAGTACTTC	CASRGRAYEQYF